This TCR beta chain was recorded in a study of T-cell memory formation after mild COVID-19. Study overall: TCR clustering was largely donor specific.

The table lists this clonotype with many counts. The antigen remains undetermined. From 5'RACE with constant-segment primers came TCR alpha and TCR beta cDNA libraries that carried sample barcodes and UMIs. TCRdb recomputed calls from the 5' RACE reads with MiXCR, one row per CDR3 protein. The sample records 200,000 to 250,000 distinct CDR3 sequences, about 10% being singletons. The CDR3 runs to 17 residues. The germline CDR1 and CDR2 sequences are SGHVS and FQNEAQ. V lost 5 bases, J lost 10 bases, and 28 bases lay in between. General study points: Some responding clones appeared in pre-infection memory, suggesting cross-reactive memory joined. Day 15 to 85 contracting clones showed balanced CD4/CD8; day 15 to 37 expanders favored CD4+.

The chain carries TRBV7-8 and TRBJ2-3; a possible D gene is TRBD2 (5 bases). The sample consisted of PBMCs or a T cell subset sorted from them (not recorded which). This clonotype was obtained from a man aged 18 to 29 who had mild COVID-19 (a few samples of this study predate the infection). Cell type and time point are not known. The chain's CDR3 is CASSGGMGATTVRAQYF. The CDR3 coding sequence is TGTGCCAGCAGCGGAGGAATGGGTGCCACCACTGTTCGAGCGCAGTATTTT.